This T cell receptor (beta chain) came from a study of metastatic and nonmetastatic thyroid tumors (dated by TCRdb to the early 2020s). In terms of the full investigation: Repertoires were compared across peripheral blood and tumor or nodule tissue samples from malignant and benign thyroid patients.

Taken from cysteine to phenylalanine, the CDR3 has 15 residues. Just the 45-base CDR3 DNA is kept, in frame starting at base 1. Sequences SSHAT (CDR1) and FNYEAQ (CDR2) are obtained from the germline V gene (reference sequence). General findings and caveats noted by the study authors: In both blood and tumor samples, malignant tumors were reported to have significantly higher TCR beta diversity than benign nodules.

This clone came up many times. The antigen it binds to is not known. Relative to the germline gene, one junction end is altered; a read error may explain this. Library preparation employed PCR. The reads were generated on an Illumina HiSeq 4000. The TCR beta-chain CDR3 region of each patient was profiled by high-throughput sequencing. On the study's bioinformatics: CDR3 differences across clinicopathological groups were used to build a classifier for discriminating distant-metastatic papillary thyroid cancer patients. To measure repertoire diversity the researchers used the Shannon index, while the Morisita-Horn index served to gauge how similar the tumor and blood repertoires were. The raw public reads went through TCRdb reprocessing: fastp at Q25, MiXCR clone calling, in-frame beta chains kept. These V and J calls are TCRdb output, not the study's own analysis. In all, the sample holds 28,000 or so clones, and over 15% of those were seen once. The ten top clones hold around 4% of the sample.

No treatment had been received by any patient before thyroid surgery. Using T-cell receptor beta sequencing, the study looked back at clinical samples from patients collected from the early 2010s to the late 2010s. The sample was blood. The sequence came from a female donor with papillary thyroid cancer or a benign thyroid nodule (not recorded which). Some clones in this sample may be carry-over from other donors' samples. This chain joins TRBV7-7 to TRBJ2-1; 10 bases in the middle match TRBD1. For the CDR3, the sequence is CASSSGTGEGNEQFF. The sequence in DNA is TGTGCTAGCAGCTCCGGGACAGGGGAGGGGAATGAGCAGTTCTTC.